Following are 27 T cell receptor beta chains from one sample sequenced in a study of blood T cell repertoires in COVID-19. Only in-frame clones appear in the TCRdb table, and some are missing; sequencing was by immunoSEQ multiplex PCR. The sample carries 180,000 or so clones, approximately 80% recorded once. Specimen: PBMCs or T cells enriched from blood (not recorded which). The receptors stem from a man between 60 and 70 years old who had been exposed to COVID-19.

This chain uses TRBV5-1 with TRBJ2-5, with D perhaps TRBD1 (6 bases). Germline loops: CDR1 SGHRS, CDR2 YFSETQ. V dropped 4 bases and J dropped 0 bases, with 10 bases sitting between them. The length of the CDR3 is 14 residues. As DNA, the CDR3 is TGCGCCAGCAGCCCGGACAGTTACCAAGAGACCCAGTACTTC. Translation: CASSPDSYQETQYF.

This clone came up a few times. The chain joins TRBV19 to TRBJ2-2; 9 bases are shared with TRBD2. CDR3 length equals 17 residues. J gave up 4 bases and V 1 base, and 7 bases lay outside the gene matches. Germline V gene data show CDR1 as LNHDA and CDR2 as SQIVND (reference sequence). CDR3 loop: CASSIGLAGVVTGELFF. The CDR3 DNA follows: TGTGCCAGTAGTATAGGATTAGCGGGAGTAGTCACCGGGGAGCTGTTTTTT.

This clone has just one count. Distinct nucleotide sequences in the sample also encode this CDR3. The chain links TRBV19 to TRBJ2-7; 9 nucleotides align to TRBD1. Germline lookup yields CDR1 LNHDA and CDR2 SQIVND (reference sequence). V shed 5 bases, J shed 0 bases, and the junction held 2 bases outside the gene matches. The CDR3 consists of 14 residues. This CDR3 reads CASSGGQGSYEQYF. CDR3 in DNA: TGTGCCAGTAGTGGGGGACAGGGCTCCTACGAGCAGTACTTC.

As DNA, the CDR3 is TGCGCCAGCAGCTTGGATACAGGGGGCTTCGACGAGCAGTACTTC. Encoded protein: CASSLDTGGFDEQYF. The chain employs TRBV5-1 and TRBJ2-7; TRBD1 matches at 9 bases. Germline V gene data show CDR1 as SGHRS and CDR2 as YFSETQ. The J segment lost 5 bases and the V segment lost 0 bases, leaving 6 bases of the junction unmatched. This CDR3 comprises 15 residues.

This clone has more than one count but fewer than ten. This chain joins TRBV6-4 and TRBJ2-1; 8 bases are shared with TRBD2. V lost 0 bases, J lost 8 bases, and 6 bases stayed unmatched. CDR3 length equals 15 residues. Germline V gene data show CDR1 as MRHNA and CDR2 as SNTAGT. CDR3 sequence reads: CASSDSPGGVDEQFF. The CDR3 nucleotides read TGTGCCAGCAGTGACTCACCGGGAGGGGTCGATGAGCAGTTCTTC.

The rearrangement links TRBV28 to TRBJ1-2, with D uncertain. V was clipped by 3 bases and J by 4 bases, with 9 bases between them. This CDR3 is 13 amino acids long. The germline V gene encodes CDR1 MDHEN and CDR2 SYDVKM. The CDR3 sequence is CASSFGGRYGYTF. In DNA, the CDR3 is TGTGCCAGCAGTTTCGGCGGCCGCTATGGCTACACCTTC.

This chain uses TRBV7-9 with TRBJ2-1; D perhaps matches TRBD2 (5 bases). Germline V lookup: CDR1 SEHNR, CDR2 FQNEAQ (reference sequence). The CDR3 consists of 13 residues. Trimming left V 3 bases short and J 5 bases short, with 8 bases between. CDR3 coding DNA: TGTGCCAGCAGCTTTGCGGGCGACAATGAGCAGTTCTTC. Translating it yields CASSFAGDNEQFF.

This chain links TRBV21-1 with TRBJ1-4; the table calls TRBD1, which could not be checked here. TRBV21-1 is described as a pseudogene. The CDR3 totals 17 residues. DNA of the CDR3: TGTGCCAGCAGCAAATTGGACAGTAGAGCAACTAATGAAAAACTGTTTTTT. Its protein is CASSKLDSRATNEKLFF.

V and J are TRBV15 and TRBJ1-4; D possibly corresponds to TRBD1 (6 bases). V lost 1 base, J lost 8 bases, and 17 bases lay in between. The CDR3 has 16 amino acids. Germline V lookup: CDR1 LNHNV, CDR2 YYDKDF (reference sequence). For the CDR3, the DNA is TGTGCCACCAGCAGAGGATCTCAGGGGTGGGACGAAAAACTGTTTTTT. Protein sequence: CATSRGSQGWDEKLFF.

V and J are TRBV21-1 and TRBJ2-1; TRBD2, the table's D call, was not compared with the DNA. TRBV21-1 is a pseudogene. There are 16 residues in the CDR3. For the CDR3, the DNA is TGTGCCAGCAGCTTATACCGGGGGGAGACCTACAATGAGCAGTTCTTC. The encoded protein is CASSLYRGETYNEQFF.

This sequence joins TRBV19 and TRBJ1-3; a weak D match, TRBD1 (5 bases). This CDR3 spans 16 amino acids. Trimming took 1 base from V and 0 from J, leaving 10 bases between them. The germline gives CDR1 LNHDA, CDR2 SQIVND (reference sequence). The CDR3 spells CASSIAGGSSGNTIYF. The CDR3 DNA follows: TGTGCCAGTAGTATAGCGGGGGGGAGCTCTGGAAACACCATATATTTT.

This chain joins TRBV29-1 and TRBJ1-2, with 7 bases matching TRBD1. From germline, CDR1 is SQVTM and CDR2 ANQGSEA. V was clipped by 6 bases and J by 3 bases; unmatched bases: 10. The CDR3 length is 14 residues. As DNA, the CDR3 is TGCAGCGTGAGGGGTGGCAGGGGGGACTATGGCTACACCTTC. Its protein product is CSVRGGRGDYGYTF. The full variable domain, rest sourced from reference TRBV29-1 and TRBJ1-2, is SAVISQKPSRDICQRGTSLTIQCQVDSQVTMMFWYRQQPGQSLTLIATANQGSEATYESGFVIDKFPISRPNLTFSTLTVSNMSPEDSSIYLCSVRGGRGDYGYTFGSGTRLTVV.

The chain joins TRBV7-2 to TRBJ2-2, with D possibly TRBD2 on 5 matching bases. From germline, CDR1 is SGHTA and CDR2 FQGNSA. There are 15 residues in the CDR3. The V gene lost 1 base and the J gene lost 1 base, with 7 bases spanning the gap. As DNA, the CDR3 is TGTGCCAGCAGCTTAGAAGCGGTGAACACCGGGGAGCTGTTTTTT. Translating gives CASSLEAVNTGELFF. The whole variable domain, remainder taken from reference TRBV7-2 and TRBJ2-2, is GAGVSQSPSNKVTEKGKDVELRCDPISGHTALYWYRQSLGQGLEFLIYFQGNSAPDKSGLPSDRFSAERTGGSVSTLTIQRTQQEDSAVYLCASSLEAVNTGELFFGEGSRLTVL.

The CDR3 reads CATQAPAKNIQYF. CDR3 in DNA: TGTGCCACCCAAGCGCCAGCCAAAAACATTCAGTACTTC. This sequence joins TRBV5-4 and TRBJ2-4; unclear D gene. V was pared by 9 bases and J by 0 bases, with 10 bases between. The CDR3 spans 13 residues. The germline CDR1 and CDR2 sequences are SGHNT and YYREEE (reference sequence).

CDR3 residues: CATSDWADEQFF. The DNA of the CDR3 is TGTGCCACCAGTGATTGGGCAGATGAGCAGTTCTTC. This chain connects TRBV24-1 to TRBJ2-1, with D unresolved. With 2 bases removed from V and 8 bases from J, the gap between germline ends came to 6 bases. CDR3 size: 12 residues. CDR1 is KGHDR, CDR2 SFDVKD, per germline.

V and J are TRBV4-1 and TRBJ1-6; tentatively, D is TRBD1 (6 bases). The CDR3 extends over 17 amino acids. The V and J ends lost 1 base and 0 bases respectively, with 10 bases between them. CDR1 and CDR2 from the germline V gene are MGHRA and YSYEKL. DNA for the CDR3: TGCGCCAGCAGCCAAGGTGACAGGAGCTCCTATAATTCACCCCTCCACTTT. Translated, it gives CASSQGDRSSYNSPLHF.

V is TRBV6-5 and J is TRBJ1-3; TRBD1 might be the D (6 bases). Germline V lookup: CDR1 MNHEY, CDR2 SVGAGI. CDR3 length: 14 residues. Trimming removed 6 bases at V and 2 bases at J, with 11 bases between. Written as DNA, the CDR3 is TGTGCCAGCAGAAGTACAGGGACTGGAAACACCATATATTTT. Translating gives CASRSTGTGNTIYF.

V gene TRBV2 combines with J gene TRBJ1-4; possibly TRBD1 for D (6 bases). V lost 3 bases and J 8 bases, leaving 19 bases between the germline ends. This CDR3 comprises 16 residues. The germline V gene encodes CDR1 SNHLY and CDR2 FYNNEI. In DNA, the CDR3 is TGTGCCAGCAGTGACACGCTCGGGGGGGCTGCGGAAAAACTGTTTTTT. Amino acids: CASSDTLGGAAEKLFF.

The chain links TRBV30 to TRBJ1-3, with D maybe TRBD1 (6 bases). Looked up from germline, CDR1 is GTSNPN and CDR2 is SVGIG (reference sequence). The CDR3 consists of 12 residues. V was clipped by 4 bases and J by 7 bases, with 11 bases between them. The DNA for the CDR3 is TGTGCCTGGACAGGGGAGCGTAACACCATATATTTT. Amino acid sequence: CAWTGERNTIYF.

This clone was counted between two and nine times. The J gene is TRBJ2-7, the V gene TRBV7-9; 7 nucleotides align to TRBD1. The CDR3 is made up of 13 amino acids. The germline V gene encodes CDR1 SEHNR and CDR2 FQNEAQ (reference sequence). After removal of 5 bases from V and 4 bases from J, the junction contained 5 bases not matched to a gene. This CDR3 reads CASSLGTVYEQYF. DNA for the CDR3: TGTGCCAGCAGCCTTGGGACAGTTTACGAGCAGTACTTC.

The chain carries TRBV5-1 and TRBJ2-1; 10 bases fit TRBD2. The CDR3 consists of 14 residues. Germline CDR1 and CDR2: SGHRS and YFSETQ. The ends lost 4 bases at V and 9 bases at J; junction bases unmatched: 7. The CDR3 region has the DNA TGCGCCAGCAGCACCAGCGGGAGGGCCATTGAGCAGTTCTTC. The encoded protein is CASSTSGRAIEQFF. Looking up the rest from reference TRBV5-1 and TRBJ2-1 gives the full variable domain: KAGVTQTPRYLIKTRGQQVTLSCSPISGHRSVSWYQQTPGQGLQFLFEYFSETQRNKGNFPGRFSGRQFSNSRSEMNVSTLELGDSALYLCASSTSGRAIEQFFGPGTRLTVL.

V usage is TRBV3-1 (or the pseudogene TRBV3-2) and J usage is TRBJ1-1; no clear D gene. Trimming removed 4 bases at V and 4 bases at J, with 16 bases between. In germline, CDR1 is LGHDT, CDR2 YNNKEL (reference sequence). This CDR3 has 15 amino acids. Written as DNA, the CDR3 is TGTGCCAGCAGCCGGTCGATCGGGAGTGGCACTGAAGCTTTCTTT. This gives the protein CASSRSIGSGTEAFF.

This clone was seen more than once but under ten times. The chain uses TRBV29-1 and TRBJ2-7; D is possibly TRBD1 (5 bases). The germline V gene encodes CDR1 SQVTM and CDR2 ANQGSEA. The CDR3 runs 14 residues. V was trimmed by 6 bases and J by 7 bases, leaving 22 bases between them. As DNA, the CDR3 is TGCAGCGTCAACATTCAGGGTTCTTGGGCGGAGCAGTACTTC. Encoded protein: CSVNIQGSWAEQYF.

Here the CDR3 reads CASRGAAGNTGELFF. The DNA for the CDR3 is TGTGCCAGCAGGGGGGCAGCGGGAAACACCGGGGAGCTGTTTTTT. The chain uses TRBV9 and TRBJ2-2; a weak D match, TRBD2 (7 bases). The CDR3 consists of 15 residues. Germline CDR1 SGDLS, CDR2 YYNGEE. The V gene lost 5 bases and the J gene lost 2 bases, with 13 bases spanning the gap. Full variable domain (missing parts from reference TRBV9 and TRBJ2-2): DSGVTQTPKHLITATGQRVTLRCSPRSGDLSVYWYQQSLDQGLQFLIQYYNGEERAKGNILERFSAQQFPDLHSELNLSSLELGDSALYFCASRGAAGNTGELFFGEGSRLTVL.

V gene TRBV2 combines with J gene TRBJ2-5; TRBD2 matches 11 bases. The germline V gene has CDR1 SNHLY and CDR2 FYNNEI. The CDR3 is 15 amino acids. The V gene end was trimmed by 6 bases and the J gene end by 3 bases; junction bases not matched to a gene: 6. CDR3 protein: CASSASGRSKETQYF. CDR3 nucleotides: TGTGCCAGCAGCGCTAGCGGGAGGTCCAAAGAGACCCAGTACTTC.

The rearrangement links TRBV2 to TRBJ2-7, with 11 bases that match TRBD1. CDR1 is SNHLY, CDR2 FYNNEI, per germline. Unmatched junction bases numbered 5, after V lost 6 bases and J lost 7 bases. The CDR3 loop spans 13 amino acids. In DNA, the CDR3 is TGTGCCAGCAGGTACCGGGACAGGGGGGAGCAGTACTTC. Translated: CASRYRDRGEQYF.

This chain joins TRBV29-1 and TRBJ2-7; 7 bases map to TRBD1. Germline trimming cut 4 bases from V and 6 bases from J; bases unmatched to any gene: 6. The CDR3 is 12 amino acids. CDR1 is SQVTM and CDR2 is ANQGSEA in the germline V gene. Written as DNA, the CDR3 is TGCAGCGTTGCGACAGGGATCAGCGAGCAGTACTTC. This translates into CSVATGISEQYF.